This TCR beta chain was captured in a study of blood T cell repertoires in COVID-19. V was clipped by 5 bases and J by 0 bases; unmatched bases: 1. This CDR3 has 15 amino acids. CDR1 and CDR2 from the germline V gene are LNHDA and SQIVND (reference sequence). In the original processing: From reference gene primer amplification, estimates of nucleated cell counts were derived. Assay used: immunoSEQ multiplex PCR; TCRdb lists only in-frame clones, some missing. V, J and clone size reflect that table, while D and trimming were determined from the DNA. The data show about 300,000 clones, about 82% seen once.

The sequenced sample was peripheral blood. This receptor was obtained from a woman aged 50 to 65 with acute or convalescent COVID-19. This chain uses TRBV19 with TRBJ2-1; 10 bases are a match to TRBD2. CDR3 sequence reads: CASSASGSSYNEQFF. The CDR3 DNA follows: TGTGCCAGTAGTGCTAGCGGGAGCTCCTACAATGAGCAGTTCTTC.